The 21 T cell receptor beta chains below were found in one sample sequenced in a study of CD8 T cells in Susac syndrome (dated by TCRdb to between 2018 and 2020). Libraries were made using the immunoSEQ multiplex PCR assay. RNA was extracted using the RNeasy kit, and roughly 0.45 to 1 microgram was reverse transcribed with random hexamers. The raw public data were reprocessed by TCRdb itself: fastp quality trimming at Q25, MiXCR clonotype calling, in-frame beta chains only. Each record represents a unique CDR3 protein, reported with the most common genes and DNA among its rows. The sample data list 150,000 to 200,000 distinct CDR3 sequences, and 90% to 95% of these were observed just once. The ten largest clonotypes hold roughly 0.11% of the sample. The sequenced sample consisted of CD4+ T cells from PBMCs. These receptors all come from a human donor with Susac syndrome.

This sequence joins TRBV29-1 and TRBJ2-1; TRBD2 matches 7 bases. The V segment lost 3 bases and the J segment 5 bases; nucleotides outside the gene matches: 10. Per the germline V gene, CDR1 is SQVTM and CDR2 is ANQGSEA. The CDR3 runs 15 residues. CDR3 nucleotide sequence: TGCAGCGTTGAGTCTCCTAGCGGACATGACAATGAGCAGTTCTTC. Encoded protein: CSVESPSGHDNEQFF.

The CDR3 reads CASSVKPPPSGGAADTQYF. In nucleotides, the CDR3 is TGTGCCAGCAGCGTGAAACCTCCCCCTAGCGGGGGGGCGGCAGATACGCAGTATTTT. The J gene is TRBJ2-3, the V gene TRBV9, with TRBD2 matching 12 bases. Trimming cost V 2 bases and J 4 bases; bases outside gene matches: 14. The V gene's germline CDR1 is SGDLS and CDR2 YYNGEE. CDR3 size: 19 residues.

CDR3 protein: CASSLGTNRGNNQPQHF. Written as DNA, the CDR3 is TGTGCCAGCAGCTTAGGGACCAACAGGGGCAATAATCAGCCCCAGCATTTT. The chain joins TRBV7-2 to TRBJ1-5; 7 positions match TRBD1. The trim removed 1 base at V and 4 bases at J, leaving 10 bases unmatched. Per germline, CDR1 SGHTA and CDR2 FQGNSA. The CDR3 is 17 amino acids.

The chain employs TRBV12-3 or TRBV12-4 and TRBJ1-1; D gene unclear. The V end lost 3 bases, the J end lost 1 base, and 6 bases lay between the germline ends. The CDR3 spans 13 residues. CDR3 bases: TGTGCCAGCAGTTTCAAACAGAACACTGAAGCTTTCTTT. Protein product: CASSFKQNTEAFF.

J is TRBJ2-7 and V is TRBV3-1; D is unresolved. The V and J ends lost 1 base and 3 bases respectively, with 7 bases between them. Germline V gene sequence: CDR1 LGHDT, CDR2 YNNKEL (reference sequence). The CDR3 length is 13 residues. CDR3 residues: CASSQGPDYEQYF. The CDR3 region has the DNA TGTGCCAGCAGCCAAGGCCCGGACTACGAGCAGTACTTC.

This rearrangement joins TRBV3-1 to TRBJ1-1; the D is unclear. Germline CDR1 LGHDT, CDR2 YNNKEL (reference sequence). Trimming left V 2 bases short and J 7 bases short, with 8 bases between. The CDR3 covers 12 residues. CDR3 loop: CASSQIDSEAFF. The CDR3 DNA reads TGTGCCAGCAGCCAAATCGATAGTGAAGCTTTCTTT.

The CDR3 protein is CASSLETGAREAFF. The CDR3 DNA sequence: TGTGCCAGCAGCTTAGAAACAGGGGCTCGTGAAGCTTTCTTT. The chain carries TRBV7-9 and TRBJ1-1; 7 bases are a match to TRBD1. Germline CDR1 SEHNR, CDR2 FQNEAQ (reference sequence). The CDR3 runs to 14 residues. V was pared by 1 base and J by 7 bases, with 6 bases of the junction left unmatched.

V is TRBV5-4 and J is TRBJ2-2; no definite D call. CDR1 SGHNT and CDR2 YYREEE come from the germline V gene (reference sequence). The V end was cut by 7 bases, the J end by 7 bases, with 17 bases between. The CDR3 totals 14 residues. The chain's CDR3 is CASSPRFMDGELFF. In DNA, the CDR3 is TGTGCCAGCTCTCCGAGGTTTATGGACGGGGAGCTGTTTTTT.

The genes are TRBV7-2 and TRBJ1-2; the D gene is possibly TRBD1 (6 bases). V lost 5 bases and J lost 7, with 14 bases in between. Germline values: CDR1 SGHTA, CDR2 FQGNSA. CDR3 length: 13 residues. CDR3 sequence reads: CASSTRTVAGYTF. CDR3 nucleotides: TGTGCCAGCAGCACCCGGACAGTGGCTGGCTACACCTTC.

This chain joins TRBV7-9 and TRBJ1-6; D gene unclear. The length of the CDR3 is 17 residues. V shed 5 bases and J shed 0 bases, with 14 bases lying between them. Germline CDR1 and CDR2: SEHNR and FQNEAQ (reference sequence). The CDR3 DNA reads as TGTGCCAGCAGCCCTAACAAGGCGAGCTCCTATAATTCACCCCTCCACTTT. This codes for CASSPNKASSYNSPLHF.

The rearrangement joins TRBV9 to TRBJ1-2; 9 bases match TRBD1. CDR1 SGDLS and CDR2 YYNGEE come from the germline V gene. This CDR3 comprises 17 residues. V was pared by 0 bases and J by 2 bases, with 8 bases of the junction left unmatched. The chain's CDR3 is CASSVGGAGQGNYGYTF. DNA of the CDR3: TGTGCCAGCAGCGTAGGGGGTGCGGGACAGGGAAACTATGGCTACACCTTC.

The V call is TRBV3-1, the J call TRBJ2-7, with 7 bases that match TRBD2. V lost 0 bases, J lost 5 bases, and 10 bases stayed unmatched. The CDR3 length is 16 residues. Looked up from germline, CDR1 is LGHDT and CDR2 is YNNKEL (reference sequence). Written as DNA, the CDR3 is TGTGCCAGCAGCCAAGATGTAAAGGGAACTAGCGACGAGCAGTACTTC. Amino acid sequence: CASSQDVKGTSDEQYF.

The chain carries TRBV20-1 and TRBJ1-5; 9 positions agree with TRBD1. The CDR3 length is 14 residues. The ends lost 2 bases at V and 4 bases at J; junction bases unmatched: 3. Germline CDR1 DFQATT, CDR2 SNEGSKA (reference sequence). In DNA form, the CDR3 reads TGCAGTGCTAGATGGACAGGGGCTAATCAGCCCCAGCATTTT. It translates to CSARWTGANQPQHF.

The chain couples TRBV18 to TRBJ2-2; D remains unclear. Germline V CDR1 and CDR2: KGHSH, LQKENI. This CDR3 is built from 16 residues. Trimming shortened V by 1 base and J by 3 bases, and 12 bases separated the two germline ends. This CDR3 reads CASSPRLPGDTGELFF. The CDR3 DNA follows: TGTGCCAGCTCACCACGCCTCCCTGGCGACACCGGGGAGCTGTTTTTT.

This sequence joins TRBV3-1 and TRBJ1-6, with TRBD1 as a possible D gene (6 bases). The V end lost 1 base, the J end lost 9 bases, and 10 bases lay between the germline ends. Germline CDR1 LGHDT, CDR2 YNNKEL (reference sequence). The CDR3 covers 14 residues. DNA of the CDR3: TGTGCCAGCAGCCAAGCCAGGGGAGGTTCACCCCTCCACTTT. Its protein product is CASSQARGGSPLHF.

The gene calls are TRBV6-2 or TRBV6-3 and TRBJ2-1, with D possibly called TRBD1 or TRBD2 (5 bases each). Trimming removed 6 bases at V and 0 bases at J, with 9 bases between. The CDR3 sequence is 14 residues long. Germline V gene lookup returns CDR1 MNHEY and CDR2 SVGEGT. Here the CDR3 reads CASRGTISYNEQFF. As DNA, the CDR3 is TGTGCCAGCAGAGGGACCATCTCCTACAATGAGCAGTTCTTC.

This sequence joins TRBV30 and TRBJ2-1; maybe TRBD2 (7 bases). The ends were cut back, 4 bases at V and 4 bases at J, with 17 bases in the middle. There are 15 residues in the CDR3. From germline, CDR1 is GTSNPN and CDR2 SVGIG (reference sequence). CDR3 protein: CAWNARGGRYNEQFF. For the CDR3, the DNA is TGTGCCTGGAACGCGAGGGGGGGCAGGTACAATGAGCAGTTCTTC.

The J gene is TRBJ1-5, the V gene TRBV29-1; 7 nucleotides match TRBD1. The germline V gene encodes CDR1 SQVTM and CDR2 ANQGSEA. The CDR3 loop spans 14 amino acids. The junction had 9 bases not matched to a gene; V was cut back by 5 bases and J by 5 bases. CDR3 region: CSVSQGVVDQPQHF. In DNA, the CDR3 is TGCAGCGTTTCCCAGGGGGTCGTTGATCAGCCCCAGCATTTT.

The V and J genes are TRBV6-1 and TRBJ1-1; unclear D gene. The CDR3 consists of 11 residues. Germline CDR1 MNHNS, CDR2 SASEGT. V gave up 6 bases and J gave up 4 bases, with 6 bases separating them. The CDR3 sequence: CASRRSTEAFF. The CDR3 coding sequence is TGTGCCAGCAGGAGGTCCACTGAAGCTTTCTTT.

The chain combines TRBV20-1 with TRBJ2-2; 9 nucleotides line up with TRBD2. In germline, CDR1 is DFQATT, CDR2 SNEGSKA (reference sequence). The length of the CDR3 is 15 residues. V shed 6 bases and J 0 bases; nucleotides not matched to a gene: 5. CDR3 sequence reads: CSARLAEPNTGELFF. The CDR3 DNA follows: TGCAGTGCCCGACTAGCGGAGCCGAACACCGGGGAGCTGTTTTTT.

The chain couples TRBV27 to TRBJ2-7; D could derive from TRBD1 or TRBD2 (5 bases each). CDR1 is MNHEY, CDR2 SMNVEV, per germline (reference sequence). CDR3 length: 16 residues. V lost 3 bases, J lost 2 bases, and 17 bases lay in between. The CDR3 sequence: CASSLWADGTTYEQYF. The CDR3 DNA reads as TGTGCCAGCAGTTTGTGGGCGGATGGGACGACCTACGAGCAGTACTTC.